The clone carrying this TCR beta chain has just a few counts. The antigen remains undetermined. During its preparation, the TCRbeta library received unique molecular identifiers. TCRdb itself ran the PCR reads through MiXCR, one entry per CDR3 protein. The table shows around 120,000 distinct CDR3 sequences, with about 21% occurring only once. The data derive from a study of T-cell reconstitution after alpha-beta-depleted transplantation in children. Study outcomes and limitations: TCRbeta diversity was high at day 60 in some patients (a result of surviving recipient T cells and thymic progenitors). Newly produced T cells mostly provided counts and TCRbeta diversity after one year, as hyperexpanded clones declined.

The germline gives CDR1 MDHEN, CDR2 SYDVKM. Trimming removed 6 bases from V and 0 bases from J; junction bases left unmatched: 9. This CDR3 is built from 17 residues. Material: PBMCs, mostly from graft donor cells, obtained 180 days after TCRalphabeta/CD19-depleted stem cell transplant. The receptor was derived from a male patient aged 2 to 9 who had a stem cell transplant for chronic granulomatous disease, so the T cells may come from the graft donor. This chain connects TRBV28 to TRBJ2-5, with 11 bases that match TRBD2. CDR3 nucleotides: TGTGCCAGCAGGAACCTAGCGGGAGGTGTGTACCAAGAGACCCAGTACTTC. This codes for CASRNLAGGVYQETQYF.